This T cell receptor beta chain comes out of a study of blood T cell repertoires in COVID-19. The V gene end was trimmed by 5 bases and the J gene end by 6 bases; junction bases not matched to a gene: 6. The V gene's germline CDR1 is LNHDA and CDR2 SQIVND (reference sequence). The length of the CDR3 is 15 residues. This clone was detected only a few times. Enrollees, roughly 18 to 90 years old, lived in some 24 US areas. Either two negative PCRs, clearance, or symptom resolution qualified Cohort 3 donors as recovered. Authors' methods: Researchers report that nucleated cell counts were estimated from reference gene primer amplification. Here immunoSEQ multiplex PCR was the method, and the copy in TCRdb shows in-frame clones only, minus some. V and J calls and clone size are copied from that table; D and trimming were computed from the DNA. The table shows around 380,000 clones, with about 90% occurring only once.

The receptor's source is a man aged 25-40 years who had recovered from COVID-19. The specimen was PBMCs or T cells enriched from blood (not recorded which). The V call is TRBV19, the J call TRBJ1-6; 8 nucleotides line up with TRBD1. The CDR3 nucleotides read TGTGCCAGTAGTGCGACAGGGGCGGGTAATTCACCCCTCCACTTT. Its translation: CASSATGAGNSPLHF. The whole variable domain, remainder taken from reference TRBV19 and TRBJ1-6, is DGGITQSPKYLFRKEGQNVTLSCEQNLNHDAMYWYRQDPGQGLRLIYYSQIVNDFQKGDIAEGYSVSREKKESFPLTVTSAQKNPTAFYLCASSATGAGNSPLHFGNGTRLTVT.